This record concerns one TCR beta chain sequence. This specimen comes from a study of blood T cell repertoires in COVID-19. About the study: Sites in the United States, Italy and Spain provided acute and convalescent COVID-19 samples. T cells, B-cell-depleted T cells, or PBMCs provided the cDNA or gDNA that served as material.

In the original processing: The assay estimated nucleated cells by amplifying reference gene primers. TCRdb's copy holds only in-frame clones and misses some; the assay was immunoSEQ multiplex PCR. V and J calls and clone size are given by that table; D and trimming were obtained from the DNA. The sample carries roughly 70,000 clones, roughly nine tenths recorded once. This CDR3 spans 15 amino acids. Germline CDR1 is MGHRA and CDR2 is YSYEKL. Trimming left V 4 bases short and J 10 bases short, with 20 bases between. V is TRBV4-1 and J is TRBJ1-3, with D possibly being TRBD1 (5 bases). This clonotype was sampled from a woman of 80 years or more with acute or convalescent COVID-19. Material: peripheral blood. CDR3 loop: CASSPLEGRVGTIYF. Here the CDR3 DNA reads TGCGCCAGCAGCCCCCTTGAGGGGAGGGTAGGGACCATATATTTT.